This T cell receptor (beta chain) is from a study of cytomegalovirus exposure and HLA in healthy donors. This clone appeared a few times. Germline CDR1 SGHTS, CDR2 YDEGEE. The V and J ends lost 5 bases and 6 bases, in that order; junction bases with no gene match: 8. This CDR3 comprises 15 residues. It was with 60 Vbeta and 13 Jbeta primers that the PCR ran. Sequencing used immunoSEQ multiplex PCR; TCRdb keeps in-frame clones, though not all of them. Of 130,000 or so clones in the sample, 80% are singletons; the top ten hold 5.3%. Sequenced: PBMCs. The TCR originated in a man aged 25-45 years in good health and CMV-seronegative. V is TRBV5-8 and J is TRBJ1-4; 9 nucleotides line up with TRBD1. CDR3 in DNA: TGTGCCAGCAGGGTGACAGGGGGAAGTGATGAAAAACTGTTTTTT. Its protein product is CASRVTGGSDEKLFF.